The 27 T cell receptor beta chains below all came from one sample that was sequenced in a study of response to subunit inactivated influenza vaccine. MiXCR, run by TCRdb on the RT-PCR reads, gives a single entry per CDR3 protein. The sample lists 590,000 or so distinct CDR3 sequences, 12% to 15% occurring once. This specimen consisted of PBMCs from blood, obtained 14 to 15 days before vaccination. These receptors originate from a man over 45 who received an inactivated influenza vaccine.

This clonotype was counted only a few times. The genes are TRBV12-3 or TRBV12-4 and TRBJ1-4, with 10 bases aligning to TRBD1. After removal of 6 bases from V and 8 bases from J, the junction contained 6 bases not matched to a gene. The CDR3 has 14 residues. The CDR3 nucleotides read TGTGCCAGCAGCCGACAGGGGGCAGTGGAAAAACTGTTTTTT. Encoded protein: CASSRQGAVEKLFF.

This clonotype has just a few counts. Here the CDR3 DNA reads TGTGCCAGAATCGGGCGGGGCCCGCTCTCTGGAAACACCATATATTTT. Residues: CARIGRGPLSGNTIYF. This chain joins TRBV27 and TRBJ1-3; D possibly corresponds to TRBD1 (5 bases). CDR1 and CDR2 (germline): MNHEY, SMNVEV (reference sequence). The CDR3 has 16 amino acids. The V end was cut by 9 bases, the J end by 0 bases, with 18 bases between.

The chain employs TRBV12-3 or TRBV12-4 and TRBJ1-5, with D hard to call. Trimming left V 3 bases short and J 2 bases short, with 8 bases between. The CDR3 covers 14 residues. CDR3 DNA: TGTGCCAGCAGTTTTGTCGGGGGCAATCAGCCCCAGCATTTT. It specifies CASSFVGGNQPQHF.

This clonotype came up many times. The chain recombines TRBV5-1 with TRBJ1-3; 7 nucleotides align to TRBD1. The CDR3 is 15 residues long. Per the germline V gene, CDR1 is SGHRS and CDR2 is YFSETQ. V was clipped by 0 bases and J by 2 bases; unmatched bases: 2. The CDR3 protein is CASSLGQGAGNTIYF. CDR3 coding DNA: TGCGCCAGCAGCTTGGGACAGGGCGCTGGAAACACCATATATTTT.

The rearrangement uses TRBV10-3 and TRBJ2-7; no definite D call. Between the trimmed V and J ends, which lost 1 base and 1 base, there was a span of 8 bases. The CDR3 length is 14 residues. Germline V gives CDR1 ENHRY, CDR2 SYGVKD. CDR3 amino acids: CAISEWQESYEQYF. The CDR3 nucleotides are TGTGCCATCAGTGAGTGGCAGGAGTCCTACGAGCAGTACTTC.

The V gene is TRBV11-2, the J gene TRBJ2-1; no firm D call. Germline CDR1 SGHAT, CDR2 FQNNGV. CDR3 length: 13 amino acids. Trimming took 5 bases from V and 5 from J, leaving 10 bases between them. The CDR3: CASSPTIDNEQFF. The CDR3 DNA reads TGTGCCAGCAGCCCGACGATTGACAATGAGCAGTTCTTC.

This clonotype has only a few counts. The CDR3 DNA reads TGTGCCAGCGGAGCAGGGGGCCACGAGCAGTACTTC. As protein: CASGAGGHEQYF. The chain links TRBV6-2 or TRBV6-3 to TRBJ2-7; TRBD1 matches at 8 bases. Germline lookup yields CDR1 MNHEY and CDR2 SVGEGT. J was trimmed by 5 bases and V by 8 bases; bases with no gene match: 5. The CDR3 consists of 12 residues.

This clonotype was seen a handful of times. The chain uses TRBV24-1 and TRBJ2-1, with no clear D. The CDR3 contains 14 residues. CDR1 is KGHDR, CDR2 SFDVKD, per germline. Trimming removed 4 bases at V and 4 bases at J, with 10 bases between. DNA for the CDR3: TGTGCCACCAGTGACCCGCTGAGGTACAATGAGCAGTTCTTC. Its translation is CATSDPLRYNEQFF.

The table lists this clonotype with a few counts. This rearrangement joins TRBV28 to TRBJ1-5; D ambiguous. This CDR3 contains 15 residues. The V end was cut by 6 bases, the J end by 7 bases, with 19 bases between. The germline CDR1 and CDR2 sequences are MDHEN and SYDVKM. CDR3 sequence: CASSPPIGLGQPQHF. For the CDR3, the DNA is TGTGCCAGCAGCCCCCCGATCGGCCTTGGACAGCCCCAGCATTTT.

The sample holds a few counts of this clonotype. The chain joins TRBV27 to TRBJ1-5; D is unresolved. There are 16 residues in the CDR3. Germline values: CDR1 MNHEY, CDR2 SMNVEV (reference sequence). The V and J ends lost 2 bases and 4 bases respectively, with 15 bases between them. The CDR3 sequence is CASSLLAVTPNQPQHF. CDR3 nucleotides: TGTGCCAGCAGTTTACTGGCCGTGACACCTAATCAGCCCCAGCATTTT.

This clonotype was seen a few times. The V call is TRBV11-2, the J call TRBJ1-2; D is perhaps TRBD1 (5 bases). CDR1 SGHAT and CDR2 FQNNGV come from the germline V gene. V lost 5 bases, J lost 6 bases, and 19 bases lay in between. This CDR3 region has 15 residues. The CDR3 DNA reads TGTGCCAGCAGCCCCAGTGAGGGTGGGGGGGATGGCTACACCTTC. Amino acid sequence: CASSPSEGGGDGYTF.

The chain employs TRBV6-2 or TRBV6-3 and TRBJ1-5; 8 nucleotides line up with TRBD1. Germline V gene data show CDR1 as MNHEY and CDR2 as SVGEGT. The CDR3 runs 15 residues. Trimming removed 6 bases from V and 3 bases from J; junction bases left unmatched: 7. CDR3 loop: CASSYDRGINQPQHF. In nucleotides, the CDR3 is TGTGCCAGCAGCTACGACAGGGGCATCAATCAGCCCCAGCATTTT.

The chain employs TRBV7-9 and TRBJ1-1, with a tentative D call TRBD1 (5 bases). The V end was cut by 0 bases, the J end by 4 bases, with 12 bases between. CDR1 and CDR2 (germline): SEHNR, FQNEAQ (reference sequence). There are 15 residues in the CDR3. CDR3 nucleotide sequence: TGTGCCAGCAGCTTAGCGGGGACGGTGGGCACTGAAGCTTTCTTT. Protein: CASSLAGTVGTEAFF.

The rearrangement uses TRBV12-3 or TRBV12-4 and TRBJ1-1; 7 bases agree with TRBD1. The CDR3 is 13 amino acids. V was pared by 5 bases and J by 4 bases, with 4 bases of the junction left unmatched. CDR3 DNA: TGTGCCAGCAGTGCAGCAGGGGGCACTGAAGCTTTCTTT. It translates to CASSAAGGTEAFF.

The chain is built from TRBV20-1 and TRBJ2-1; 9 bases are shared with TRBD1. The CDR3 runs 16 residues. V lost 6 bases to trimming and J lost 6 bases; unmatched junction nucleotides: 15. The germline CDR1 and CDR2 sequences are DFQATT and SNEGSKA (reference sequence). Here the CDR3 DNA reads TGCAGTGCAACTACAGGGGGCTTAGCCCCCTCCAATGAGCAGTTCTTC. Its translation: CSATTGGLAPSNEQFF.

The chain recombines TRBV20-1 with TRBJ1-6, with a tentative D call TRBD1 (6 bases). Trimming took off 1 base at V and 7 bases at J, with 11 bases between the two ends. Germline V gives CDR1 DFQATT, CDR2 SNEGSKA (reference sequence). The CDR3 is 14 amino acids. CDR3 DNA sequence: TGCAGTGCTAGAGCGCTAGGGGGGAATTCACCCCTCCACTTT. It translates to CSARALGGNSPLHF.

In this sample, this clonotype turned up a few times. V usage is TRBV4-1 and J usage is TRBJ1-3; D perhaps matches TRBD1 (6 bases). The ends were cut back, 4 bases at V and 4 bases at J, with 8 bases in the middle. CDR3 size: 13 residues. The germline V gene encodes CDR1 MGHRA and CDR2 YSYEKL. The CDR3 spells CASSRGTGNTIYF. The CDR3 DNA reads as TGCGCCAGCAGCCGAGGGACAGGAAACACCATATATTTT.

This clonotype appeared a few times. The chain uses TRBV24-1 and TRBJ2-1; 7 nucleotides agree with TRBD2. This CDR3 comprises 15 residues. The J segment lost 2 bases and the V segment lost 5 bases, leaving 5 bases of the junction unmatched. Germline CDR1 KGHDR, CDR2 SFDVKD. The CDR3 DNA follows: TGTGCCACCAGTGGCCAGACTAGCACCTACAATGAGCAGTTCTTC. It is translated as CATSGQTSTYNEQFF.

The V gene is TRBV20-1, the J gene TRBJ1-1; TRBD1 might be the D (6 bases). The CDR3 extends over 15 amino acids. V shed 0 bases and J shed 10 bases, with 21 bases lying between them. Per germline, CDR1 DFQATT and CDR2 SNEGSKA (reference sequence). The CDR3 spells CSARDPSTGRTRAFF. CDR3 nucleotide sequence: TGCAGTGCTAGAGATCCGTCGACAGGTCGGACTCGAGCTTTCTTT.

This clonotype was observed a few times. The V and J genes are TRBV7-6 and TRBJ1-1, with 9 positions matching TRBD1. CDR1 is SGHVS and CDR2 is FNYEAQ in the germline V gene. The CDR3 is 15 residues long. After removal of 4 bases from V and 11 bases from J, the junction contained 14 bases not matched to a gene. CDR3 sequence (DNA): TGTGCCAGCAGCTGCGGACGGGACAGGGACTTCTGGGCTTTCTTT. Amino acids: CASSCGRDRDFWAFF.

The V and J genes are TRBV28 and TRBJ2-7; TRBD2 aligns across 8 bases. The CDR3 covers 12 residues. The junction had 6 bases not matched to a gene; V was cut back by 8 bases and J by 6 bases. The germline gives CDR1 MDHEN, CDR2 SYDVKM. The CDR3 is CASGLALGEQYF. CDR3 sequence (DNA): TGTGCCAGCGGACTAGCTTTGGGCGAGCAGTACTTC.

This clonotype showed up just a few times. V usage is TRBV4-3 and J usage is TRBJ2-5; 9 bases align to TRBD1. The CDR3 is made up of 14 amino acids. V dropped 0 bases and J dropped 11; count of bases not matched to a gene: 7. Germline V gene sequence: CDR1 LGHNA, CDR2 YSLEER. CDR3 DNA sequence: TGCGCCAGCAGCCAAGATGGACAGGGGAGACCTCAGTACTTC. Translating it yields CASSQDGQGRPQYF.

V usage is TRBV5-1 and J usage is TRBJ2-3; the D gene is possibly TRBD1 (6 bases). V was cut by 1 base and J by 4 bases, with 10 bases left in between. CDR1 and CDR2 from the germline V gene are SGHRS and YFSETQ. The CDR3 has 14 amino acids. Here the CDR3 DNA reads TGCGCCAGCAGCTTGAAAACAGGGCCAGATACGCAGTATTTT. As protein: CASSLKTGPDTQYF.

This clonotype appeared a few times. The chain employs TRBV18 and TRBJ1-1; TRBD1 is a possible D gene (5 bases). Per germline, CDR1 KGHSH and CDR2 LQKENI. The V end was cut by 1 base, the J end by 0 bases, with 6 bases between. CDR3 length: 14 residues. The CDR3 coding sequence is TGTGCCAGCTCACCACTAGGGGTGAACACTGAAGCTTTCTTT. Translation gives CASSPLGVNTEAFF.

The CDR3 region is CASSGNRGRDEKLFF. The CDR3 DNA is TGCGCCAGCAGTGGAAACAGGGGGCGCGATGAAAAACTGTTTTTT. V is TRBV10-2 and J is TRBJ1-4, with TRBD1 matching 9 bases. This CDR3 spans 15 amino acids. The V and J ends lost 4 bases and 6 bases, in that order; junction bases with no gene match: 6. Looked up from germline, CDR1 is WSHSY and CDR2 is SAAADI.

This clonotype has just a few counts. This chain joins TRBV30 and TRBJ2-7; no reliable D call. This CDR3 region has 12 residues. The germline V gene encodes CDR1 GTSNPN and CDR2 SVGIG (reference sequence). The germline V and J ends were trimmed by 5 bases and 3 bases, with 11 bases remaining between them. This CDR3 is CAWSRLDYEQYF. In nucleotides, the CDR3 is TGTGCCTGGTCCAGGTTGGACTACGAGCAGTACTTC. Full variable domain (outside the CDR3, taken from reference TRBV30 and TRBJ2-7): SQTIHQWPATLVQPVGSPLSLECTVEGTSNPNLYWYRQAAGRGLQLLFYSVGIGQISSEVPQNLSASRPQDRQFILSSKKLLLSDSGFYLCAWSRLDYEQYFGPGTRLTVT.

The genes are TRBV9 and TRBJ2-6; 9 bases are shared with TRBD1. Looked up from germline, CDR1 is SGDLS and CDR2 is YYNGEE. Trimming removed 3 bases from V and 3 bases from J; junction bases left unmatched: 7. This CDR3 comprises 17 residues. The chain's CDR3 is CASSGTGASYGANVLTF. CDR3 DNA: TGTGCCAGCAGCGGGACAGGGGCCTCTTATGGGGCCAACGTCCTGACTTTC. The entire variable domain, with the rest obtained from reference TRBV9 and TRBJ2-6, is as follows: DSGVTQTPKHLITATGQRVTLRCSPRSGDLSVYWYQQSLDQGLQFLIQYYNGEERAKGNILERFSAQQFPDLHSELNLSSLELGDSALYFCASSGTGASYGANVLTFGAGSRLTVL.